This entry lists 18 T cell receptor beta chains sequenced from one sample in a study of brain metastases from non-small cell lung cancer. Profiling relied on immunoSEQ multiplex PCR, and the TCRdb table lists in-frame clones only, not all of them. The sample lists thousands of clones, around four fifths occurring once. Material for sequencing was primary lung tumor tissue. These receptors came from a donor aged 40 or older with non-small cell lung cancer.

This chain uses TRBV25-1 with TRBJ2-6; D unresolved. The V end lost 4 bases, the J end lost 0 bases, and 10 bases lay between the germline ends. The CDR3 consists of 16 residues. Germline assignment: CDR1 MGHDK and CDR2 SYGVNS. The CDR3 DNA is TGTGCCAGCAGTGCGGGCATTAGCTCTGGGGCCAACGTCCTGACTTTC. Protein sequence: CASSAGISSGANVLTF.

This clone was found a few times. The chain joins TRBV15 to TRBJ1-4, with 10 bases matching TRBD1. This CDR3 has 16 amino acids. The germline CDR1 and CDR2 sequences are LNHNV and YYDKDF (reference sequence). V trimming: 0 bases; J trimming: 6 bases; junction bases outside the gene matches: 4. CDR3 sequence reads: CATSRDAGTGDEKLFF. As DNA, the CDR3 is TGTGCCACCAGCAGAGACGCCGGGACAGGGGATGAAAAACTGTTTTTT.

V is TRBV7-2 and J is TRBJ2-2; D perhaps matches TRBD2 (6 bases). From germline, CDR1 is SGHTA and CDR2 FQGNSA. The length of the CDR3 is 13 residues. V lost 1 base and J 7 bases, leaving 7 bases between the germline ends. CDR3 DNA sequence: TGTGCCAGCAGCTTAGGGCGGGGCGGGGAGCTGTTTTTT. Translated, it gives CASSLGRGGELFF.

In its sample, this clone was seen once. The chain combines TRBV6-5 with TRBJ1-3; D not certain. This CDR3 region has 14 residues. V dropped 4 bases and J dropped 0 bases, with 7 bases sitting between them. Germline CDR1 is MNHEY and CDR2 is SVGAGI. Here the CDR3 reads CASSSEFSGNTIYF. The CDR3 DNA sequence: TGTGCCAGCAGTTCCGAATTCTCTGGAAACACCATATATTTT.

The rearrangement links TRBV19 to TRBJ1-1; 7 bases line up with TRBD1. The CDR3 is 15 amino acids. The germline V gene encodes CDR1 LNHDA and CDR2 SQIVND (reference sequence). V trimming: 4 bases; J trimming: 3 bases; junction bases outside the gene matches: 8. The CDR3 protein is CASSTPQGRDTEAFF. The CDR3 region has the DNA TGTGCCAGTAGTACACCACAGGGGAGGGACACTGAAGCTTTCTTT.

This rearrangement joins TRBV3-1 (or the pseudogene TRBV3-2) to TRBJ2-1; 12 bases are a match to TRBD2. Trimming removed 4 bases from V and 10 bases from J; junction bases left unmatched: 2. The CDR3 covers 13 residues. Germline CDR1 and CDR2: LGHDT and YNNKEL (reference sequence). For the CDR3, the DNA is TGTGCCAGCAGCCTAGGACTAGCGGGGGAGCAGTTCTTC. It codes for CASSLGLAGEQFF.

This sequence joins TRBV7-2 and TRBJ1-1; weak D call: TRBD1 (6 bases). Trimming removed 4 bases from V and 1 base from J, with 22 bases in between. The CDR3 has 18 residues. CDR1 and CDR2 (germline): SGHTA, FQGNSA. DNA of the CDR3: TGTGCCAGCAGCTCAACCTTACAGGGTGAGGGGACGAACACTGAAGCTTTCTTT. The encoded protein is CASSSTLQGEGTNTEAFF.

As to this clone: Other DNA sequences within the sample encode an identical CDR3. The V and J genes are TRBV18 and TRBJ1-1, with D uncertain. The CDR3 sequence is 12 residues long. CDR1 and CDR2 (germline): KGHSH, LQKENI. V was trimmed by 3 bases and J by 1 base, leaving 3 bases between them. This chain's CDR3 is CASSPSNTEAFF. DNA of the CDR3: TGTGCCAGCTCACCTTCGAACACTGAAGCTTTCTTT.

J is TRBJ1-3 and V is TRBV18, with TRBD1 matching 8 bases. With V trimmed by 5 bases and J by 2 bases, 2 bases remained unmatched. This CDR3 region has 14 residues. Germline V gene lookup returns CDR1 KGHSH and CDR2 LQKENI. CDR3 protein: CASSLTGAGNTIYF. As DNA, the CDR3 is TGTGCCAGCTCATTGACAGGGGCTGGAAACACCATATATTTT.

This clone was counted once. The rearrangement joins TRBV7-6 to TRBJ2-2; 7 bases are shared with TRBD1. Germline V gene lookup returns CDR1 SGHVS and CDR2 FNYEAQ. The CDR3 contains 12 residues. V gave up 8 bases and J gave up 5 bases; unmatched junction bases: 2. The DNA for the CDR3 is TGTGCCAGCGACAGGGATACCGGGGAGCTGTTTTTT. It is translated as CASDRDTGELFF.

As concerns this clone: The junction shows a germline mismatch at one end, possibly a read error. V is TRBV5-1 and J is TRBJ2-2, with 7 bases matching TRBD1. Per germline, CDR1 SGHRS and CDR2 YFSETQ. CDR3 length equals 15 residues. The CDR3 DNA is TGTGCCAGCAGCTCCCCCGAGGGGGCGGCCGGGGAGCTGTTTTTT. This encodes CASSSPEGAAGELFF.

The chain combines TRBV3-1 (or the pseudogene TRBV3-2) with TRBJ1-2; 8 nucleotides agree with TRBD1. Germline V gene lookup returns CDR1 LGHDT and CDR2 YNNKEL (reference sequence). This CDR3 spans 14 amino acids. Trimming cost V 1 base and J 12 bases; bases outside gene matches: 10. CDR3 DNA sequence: TGTGCCAGCAGCCAAGGGACAGGGCCACTCCTCGACACCTTC. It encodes CASSQGTGPLLDTF.

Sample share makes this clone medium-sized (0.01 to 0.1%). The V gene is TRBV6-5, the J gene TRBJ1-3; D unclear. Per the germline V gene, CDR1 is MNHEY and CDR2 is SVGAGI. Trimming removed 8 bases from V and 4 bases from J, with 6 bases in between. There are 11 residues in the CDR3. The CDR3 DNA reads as TGTGCCAGCCTTACAGGAAACACCATATATTTT. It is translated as CASLTGNTIYF.

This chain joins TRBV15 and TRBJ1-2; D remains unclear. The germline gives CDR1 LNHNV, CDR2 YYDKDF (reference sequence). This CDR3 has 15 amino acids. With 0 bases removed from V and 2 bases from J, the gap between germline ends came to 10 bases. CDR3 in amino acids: CATSRDYTDNYGYTF. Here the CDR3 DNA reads TGTGCCACCAGCAGAGATTACACCGACAACTATGGCTACACCTTC.

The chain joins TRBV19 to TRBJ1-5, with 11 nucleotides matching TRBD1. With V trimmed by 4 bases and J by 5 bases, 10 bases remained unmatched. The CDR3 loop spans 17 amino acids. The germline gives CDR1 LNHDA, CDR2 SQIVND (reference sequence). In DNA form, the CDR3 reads TGTGCCAGTAGTAGCCCGGGACAGGGGGTTGGGGATCAGCCCCAGCATTTT. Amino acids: CASSSPGQGVGDQPQHF.

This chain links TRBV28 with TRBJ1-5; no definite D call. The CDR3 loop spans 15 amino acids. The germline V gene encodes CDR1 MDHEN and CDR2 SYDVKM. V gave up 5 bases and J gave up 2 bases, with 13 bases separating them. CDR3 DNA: TGTGCCAGCAGTACCACTCCCTGGGGCAATCAGCCCCAGCATTTT. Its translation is CASSTTPWGNQPQHF.

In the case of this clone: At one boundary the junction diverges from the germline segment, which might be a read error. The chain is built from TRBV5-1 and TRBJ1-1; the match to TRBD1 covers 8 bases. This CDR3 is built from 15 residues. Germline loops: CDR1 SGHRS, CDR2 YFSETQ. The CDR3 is CASSRAGQGDTEVFF. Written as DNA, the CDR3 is TGCGCCAGCAGCCGCGCTGGACAGGGCGACACTGAAGTTTTCTTT.

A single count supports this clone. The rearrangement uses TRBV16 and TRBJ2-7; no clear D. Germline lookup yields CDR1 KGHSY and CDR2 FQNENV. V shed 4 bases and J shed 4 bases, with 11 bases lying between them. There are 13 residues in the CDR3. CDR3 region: CASSPDRLYEQYF. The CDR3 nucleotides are TGTGCCAGCAGCCCAGATAGGTTGTACGAGCAGTACTTC.